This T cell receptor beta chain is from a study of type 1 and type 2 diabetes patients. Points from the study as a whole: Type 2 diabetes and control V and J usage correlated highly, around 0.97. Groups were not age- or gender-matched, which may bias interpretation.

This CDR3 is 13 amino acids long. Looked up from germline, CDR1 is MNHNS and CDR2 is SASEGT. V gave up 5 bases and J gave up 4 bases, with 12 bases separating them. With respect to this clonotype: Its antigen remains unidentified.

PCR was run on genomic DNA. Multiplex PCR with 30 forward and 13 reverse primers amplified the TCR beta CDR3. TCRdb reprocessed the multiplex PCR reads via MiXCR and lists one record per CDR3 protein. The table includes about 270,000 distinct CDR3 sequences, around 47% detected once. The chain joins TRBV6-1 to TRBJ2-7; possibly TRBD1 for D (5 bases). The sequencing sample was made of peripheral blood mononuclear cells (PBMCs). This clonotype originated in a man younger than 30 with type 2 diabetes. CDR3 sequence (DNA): TGTGCCAGCAGTCAGGGTAAAAGGTACGAGCAGTACTTC. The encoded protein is CASSQGKRYEQYF.